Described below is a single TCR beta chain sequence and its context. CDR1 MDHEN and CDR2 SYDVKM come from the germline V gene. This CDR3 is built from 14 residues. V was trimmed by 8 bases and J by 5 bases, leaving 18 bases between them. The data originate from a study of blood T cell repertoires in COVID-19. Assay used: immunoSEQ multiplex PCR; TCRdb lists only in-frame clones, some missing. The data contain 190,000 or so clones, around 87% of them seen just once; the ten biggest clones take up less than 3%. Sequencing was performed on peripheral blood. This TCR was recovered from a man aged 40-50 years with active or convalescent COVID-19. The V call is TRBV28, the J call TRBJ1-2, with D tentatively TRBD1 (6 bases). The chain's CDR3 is CASGELRGRYGYTF. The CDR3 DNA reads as TGTGCCAGCGGGGAACTCAGGGGTCGGTATGGCTACACCTTC.